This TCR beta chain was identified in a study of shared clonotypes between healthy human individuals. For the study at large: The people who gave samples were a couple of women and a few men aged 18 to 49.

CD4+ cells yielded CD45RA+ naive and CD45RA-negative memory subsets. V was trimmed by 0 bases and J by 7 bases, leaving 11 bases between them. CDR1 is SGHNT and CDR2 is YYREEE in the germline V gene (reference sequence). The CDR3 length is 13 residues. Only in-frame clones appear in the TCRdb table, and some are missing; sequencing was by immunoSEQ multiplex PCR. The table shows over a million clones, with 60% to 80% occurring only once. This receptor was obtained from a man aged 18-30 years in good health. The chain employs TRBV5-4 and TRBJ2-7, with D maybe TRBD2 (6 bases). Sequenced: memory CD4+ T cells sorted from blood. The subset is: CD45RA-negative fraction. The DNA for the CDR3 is TGTGCCAGCAGCTTGGTCGGAGGGCCTGAGCAGTACTTC. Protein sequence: CASSLVGGPEQYF.